Following are 24 T cell receptor beta chains from one sample sequenced in a study of blood T cell repertoires in COVID-19. The protocol was immunoSEQ multiplex PCR, while the TCRdb copy is restricted to in-frame clones and leaves out a portion. The table shows some 60,000 clones, with 90% occurring only once. Sequenced sample: peripheral blood. The receptor source for this set is a man in his forties or fifties with acute or convalescent COVID-19.

The chain recombines TRBV12-5 with TRBJ2-2, with 8 bases fitting TRBD2. Germline CDR1 LGHNT, CDR2 FRNRAP. The CDR3 extends over 18 amino acids. Germline trimming cut 0 bases from V and 2 bases from J; bases unmatched to any gene: 8. Here the CDR3 DNA reads TGTGCTAGTGGTTTGGTATTGGGGCGGGAGGCTAACACCGGGGAGCTGTTTTTT. It is translated as CASGLVLGREANTGELFF.

The CDR3 nucleotides are TGTGCCAGCAGCCAAGATGTTCGACTAGTTTTACTATCTAGCACAGATACGCAGTATTTT. Translated, it gives CASSQDVRLVLLSSTDTQYF. This sequence joins TRBV4-2 and TRBJ2-3; D might be TRBD2 (6 bases). With 0 bases removed from V and 0 bases from J, the gap between germline ends came to 22 bases. The CDR3 has 20 amino acids. The germline gives CDR1 LGHNA, CDR2 YNFKEQ.

The V and J genes are TRBV18 and TRBJ1-4, with D maybe TRBD1 (5 bases). The CDR3 length is 13 residues. Between the trimmed V and J ends, which lost 7 bases and 8 bases, there was a span of 14 bases. Germline lookup yields CDR1 KGHSH and CDR2 LQKENI. As DNA, the CDR3 is TGTGCCAGCTATGGGGGGACCGGCGAAAAACTGTTTTTT. Translation: CASYGGTGEKLFF.

This clone was picked up one time. This chain uses TRBV20-1 with TRBJ2-5; D is undetermined. CDR3 length: 11 amino acids. V shed 3 bases and J shed 7 bases, with 9 bases lying between them. Germline values: CDR1 DFQATT, CDR2 SNEGSKA (reference sequence). The CDR3 loop reads CSASTPGTQYF. DNA for the CDR3: TGCAGTGCTAGTACCCCAGGGACCCAGTACTTC.

The chain couples TRBV9 to TRBJ2-1; 7 bases agree with TRBD2. CDR3 length: 17 residues. Per germline, CDR1 SGDLS and CDR2 YYNGEE. V shed 3 bases, J shed 0 bases, and the junction held 9 bases outside the gene matches. In nucleotides, the CDR3 is TGTGCCAGCAGCGGCTTTGGGGGGGAGTACTCCTACAATGAGCAGTTCTTC. This translates into CASSGFGGEYSYNEQFF.

The sample holds one count of this clone. The chain couples TRBV4-1 to TRBJ1-2; 7 positions agree with TRBD1. Germline V lookup: CDR1 MGHRA, CDR2 YSYEKL. With 1 base clipped from V and 4 bases from J, the junction kept 3 bases outside the gene matches. CDR3 size: 14 residues. The DNA for the CDR3 is TGCGCCAGCAGCCAAGGAGACAGGGCCTATGGCTACACCTTC. Residues: CASSQGDRAYGYTF.

Remarks on this clone: The sample carries other DNA sequences with the same CDR3. V is TRBV5-1 and J is TRBJ1-1; 7 nucleotides match TRBD1. There are 14 residues in the CDR3. The V gene end was trimmed by 4 bases and the J gene end by 1 base; junction bases not matched to a gene: 4. Germline values: CDR1 SGHRS, CDR2 YFSETQ. The CDR3 reads CASSTGTANTEAFF. The DNA of the CDR3 is TGCGCCAGCAGCACAGGGACAGCGAACACTGAAGCTTTCTTT.

The chain recombines TRBV6-1 with TRBJ1-6; D may be TRBD1 (5 bases). The CDR3 is 16 residues long. V was clipped by 3 bases and J by 2 bases, with 11 bases between them. Germline CDR1 is MNHNS and CDR2 is SASEGT. The CDR3 DNA sequence: TGTGCCAGCAGTGAGGGCGGGGCAGCCTATAATTCACCCCTCCACTTT. This gives the protein CASSEGGAAYNSPLHF.

The chain has TRBV11-2 and TRBJ1-6, with 7 bases that match TRBD1. With 2 bases clipped from V and 5 bases from J, the junction kept 3 bases outside the gene matches. Germline V CDR1 and CDR2: SGHAT, FQNNGV. The CDR3 covers 15 residues. The CDR3, as DNA: TGTGCCAGCAGCTTATTGGGACAGAATAATTCACCCCTCCACTTT. Translation gives CASSLLGQNNSPLHF.

V and J are TRBV11-3 and TRBJ1-1; D is perhaps TRBD1 (6 bases). V lost 5 bases and J 0 bases, leaving 13 bases between the germline ends. Germline V gene sequence: CDR1 SGHNT, CDR2 YENEEA. The CDR3 runs to 15 residues. The CDR3 loop is CASSPRTALNTEAFF. Here the CDR3 DNA reads TGTGCCAGCAGCCCTAGGACAGCGTTGAACACTGAAGCTTTCTTT.

The chain links TRBV25-1 to TRBJ1-2, with TRBD1 matching over 7 bases. The CDR3 is 12 amino acids. Germline V gene lookup returns CDR1 MGHDK and CDR2 SYGVNS. With V trimmed by 6 bases and J by 7 bases, 5 bases remained unmatched. The CDR3 DNA reads as TGTGCCAGCAGGGAAGCAGGGGGTGGCTACACCTTC. It is translated as CASREAGGGYTF.

This clone has just one count. The CDR3, as DNA: TGTGCCAGCAGTATGGCCACCGGGGAGCTGTTTTTT. This codes for CASSMATGELFF. This chain joins TRBV9 and TRBJ2-2; D gene uncertain. Germline V gene lookup returns CDR1 SGDLS and CDR2 YYNGEE. CDR3 size: 12 residues. V shed 5 bases and J shed 4 bases, with 6 bases lying between them. The whole variable domain, filled in from reference TRBV9 and TRBJ2-2, reads DSGVTQTPKHLITATGQRVTLRCSPRSGDLSVYWYQQSLDQGLQFLIQYYNGEERAKGNILERFSAQQFPDLHSELNLSSLELGDSALYFCASSMATGELFFGEGSRLTVL.

The rearrangement uses TRBV9 and TRBJ1-4; 10 bases are shared with TRBD1. Trimming removed 4 bases from V and 8 bases from J; junction bases left unmatched: 5. CDR1 is SGDLS and CDR2 is YYNGEE in the germline V gene. The CDR3 spans 14 residues. The CDR3 loop is CASSRTGGDEKLFF. The CDR3 DNA reads TGTGCCAGCAGCAGGACAGGGGGAGACGAAAAACTGTTTTTT. The full variable domain, completed using reference TRBV9 and TRBJ1-4, is DSGVTQTPKHLITATGQRVTLRCSPRSGDLSVYWYQQSLDQGLQFLIQYYNGEERAKGNILERFSAQQFPDLHSELNLSSLELGDSALYFCASSRTGGDEKLFFGSGTQLSVL.

The chain couples TRBV7-2 to TRBJ1-2, with D possibly TRBD1 on 6 matching bases. CDR3 length equals 13 residues. The V gene lost 5 bases and the J gene lost 4 bases, with 11 bases spanning the gap. Germline CDR1 SGHTA, CDR2 FQGNSA. CDR3 in amino acids: CASSQVDSYGYTF. Here the CDR3 DNA reads TGTGCCAGCAGCCAGGTGGACAGCTATGGCTACACCTTC.

Here the CDR3 reads CASSPRGGNYGYTF. The CDR3 nucleotides are TGCGCCAGCAGCCCTAGGGGAGGGAACTATGGCTACACCTTC. The chain carries TRBV23-1 and TRBJ1-2, with D perhaps matching TRBD1 (5 bases). Being an ORF, TRBV23-1 has a function that is uncertain. Trimming removed 6 bases at V and 2 bases at J, with 13 bases between. CDR3 length equals 14 residues.

V is TRBV6-5 and J is TRBJ1-2; 7 bases are a match to TRBD1. Looked up from germline, CDR1 is MNHEY and CDR2 is SVGAGI. V was pared by 7 bases and J by 8 bases, with 13 bases of the junction left unmatched. The CDR3 loop spans 14 amino acids. Written as DNA, the CDR3 is TGTGCCAGCACCGGAAGCACACAGGGGAGAGGCTACACCTTC. Protein sequence: CASTGSTQGRGYTF.

The chain uses TRBV7-9 and TRBJ2-7; 9 positions agree with TRBD2. The CDR3 has 19 residues. Germline lookup yields CDR1 SEHNR and CDR2 FQNEAQ (reference sequence). Trimming at V came to 2 bases and at J to 4 bases, leaving 18 bases not matched to a gene. The CDR3 DNA is TGTGCCAGCAGCTTACCCCTGGGGGTAGCGGGAGTCACGACTTACGAGCAGTACTTC. Amino acids: CASSLPLGVAGVTTYEQYF.

The chain joins TRBV18 to TRBJ1-2, with D unclear. Trimming shortened V by 6 bases and J by 2 bases, and 10 bases separated the two germline ends. CDR1 is KGHSH, CDR2 LQKENI, per germline. This CDR3 contains 13 residues. CDR3 loop: CASSSEANYGYTF. CDR3 bases: TGTGCCAGCTCGTCGGAGGCGAACTATGGCTACACCTTC.

The CDR3 nucleotides are TGTGCCAGCAGTTACACAGGGGGCACGTACGAGCAGTACTTC. Its protein product is CASSYTGGTYEQYF. The V call is TRBV6-5, the J call TRBJ2-7; 9 bases map to TRBD1. Germline trimming cut 2 bases from V and 4 bases from J; bases unmatched to any gene: 3. The CDR3 contains 14 residues. CDR1 is MNHEY, CDR2 SVGAGI, per germline.

The V gene is TRBV27, the J gene TRBJ2-1; maybe TRBD2 (6 bases). The CDR3 spans 15 residues. Trimming stripped 0 bases from V and 7 bases from J, with 13 bases between. Germline CDR1 MNHEY, CDR2 SMNVEV (reference sequence). CDR3 sequence: CASSLSLAVWNEQFF. CDR3 nucleotides: TGTGCCAGCAGTTTATCGTTAGCGGTTTGGAATGAGCAGTTCTTC.

The chain joins TRBV5-1 to TRBJ2-7; 10 bases line up with TRBD2. The CDR3 length is 15 residues. The germline V gene has CDR1 SGHRS and CDR2 YFSETQ. With V trimmed by 0 bases and J by 5 bases, 5 bases remained unmatched. For the CDR3, the DNA is TGCGCCAGCAGCTTGGTTGGTCTAGCGGGAGACGAGCAGTACTTC. This encodes CASSLVGLAGDEQYF.

V is TRBV7-2 and J is TRBJ1-5; 8 positions agree with TRBD1. Germline loops: CDR1 SGHTA, CDR2 FQGNSA. The CDR3 consists of 17 residues. The V segment lost 3 bases and the J segment 4 bases; nucleotides outside the gene matches: 11. The CDR3 DNA reads TGTGCCAGCAGCTTGAGGACAGGGAGTTTGGGAAATCAGCCCCAGCATTTT. It yields the protein CASSLRTGSLGNQPQHF.

This clone has just one count. The gene calls are TRBV3-1 (or the pseudogene TRBV3-2) and TRBJ2-7, with 8 bases lining up with TRBD1. This CDR3 has 14 residues. J was trimmed by 5 bases and V by 4 bases; bases with no gene match: 7. Germline assignment: CDR1 LGHDT and CDR2 YNNKEL (reference sequence). For the CDR3, the DNA is TGTGCCAGCAGCCCCAGGGGGCTAGGAGACGAGCAGTACTTC. It is translated as CASSPRGLGDEQYF.

The chain couples TRBV25-1 to TRBJ1-5; no firm D call. There are 14 residues in the CDR3. Germline V lookup: CDR1 MGHDK, CDR2 SYGVNS. The V end lost 7 bases, the J end lost 0 bases, and 10 bases lay between the germline ends. The CDR3 coding sequence is TGTGCCAGCAACGGGAGGGATAGCAATCAGCCCCAGCATTTT. Protein: CASNGRDSNQPQHF. The variable domain in full, with the rest retrieved from reference TRBV25-1 and TRBJ1-5, is EADIYQTPRYLVIGTGKKITLECSQTMGHDKMYWYQQDPGMELHLIHYSYGVNSTEKGDLSSESTVSRIRTEHFPLTLESARPSHTSQYLCASNGRDSNQPQHFGDGTRLSIL.